The 23 T cell receptor beta chains given below trace back to one sample, sequenced in a study of T cell clones after liver transplantation. Some clones are missing from TCRdb's copy, which holds only in-frame ones; the method was immunoSEQ multiplex PCR. The data contain some 34,000 clones, around 96% of them singletons. The sample in question was CD8+ T cells from blood, obtained 12 months after liver transplant. Source of these receptors: a human patient who received a liver transplant. Among the T cells, some may be from the graft donor.

This clone was detected only once. The rearrangement links TRBV2 to TRBJ1-6; no clear D. Germline values: CDR1 SNHLY, CDR2 FYNNEI. V shed 5 bases and J shed 6 bases, with 17 bases lying between them. The length of the CDR3 is 16 residues. CDR3 loop: CASSRWTPGSNSPLHF. The CDR3 bases are TGTGCCAGCAGTCGGTGGACCCCGGGGAGTAATTCACCCCTCCACTTT.

The chain links TRBV6-1 to TRBJ2-7, with D unclear. This CDR3 has 12 amino acids. CDR1 is MNHNS, CDR2 SASEGT, per germline. Deletions cut 3 bases from V and 4 bases from J, with 7 bases between. The CDR3: CASSDTGYEQYF. CDR3 DNA: TGTGCCAGCAGTGATACCGGATACGAGCAGTACTTC.

The chain is built from TRBV4-2 and TRBJ2-1; D remains ambiguous. The CDR3 is made up of 11 amino acids. Per germline, CDR1 LGHNA and CDR2 YNFKEQ. V gave up 1 base and J gave up 8 bases, with 3 bases separating them. CDR3 DNA: TGTGCCAGCAGCCAAGGAGATGAGCAGTTCTTC. This codes for CASSQGDEQFF.

The rearrangement joins TRBV6-5 to TRBJ2-1; 12 bases fit TRBD2. The trim removed 5 bases at V and 7 bases at J, leaving 6 bases unmatched. Germline V gene lookup returns CDR1 MNHEY and CDR2 SVGAGI. There are 15 residues in the CDR3. The CDR3 region is CASSKLAGGQNEQFF. Here the CDR3 DNA reads TGTGCCAGCAGTAAACTAGCGGGAGGTCAGAATGAGCAGTTCTTC.

This clone was counted once. CDR3 loop: CASSLYVGSYEQYF. CDR3 sequence (DNA): TGCGCCAGCAGCTTGTACGTGGGATCCTACGAGCAGTACTTC. This rearrangement joins TRBV5-1 to TRBJ2-7; no clear D. Between the trimmed V and J ends, which lost 1 base and 1 base, there was a span of 9 bases. From germline, CDR1 is SGHRS and CDR2 YFSETQ. The CDR3 extends over 14 amino acids. Using reference TRBV5-1 and TRBJ2-7 for the parts outside the CDR3, the full variable domain is KAGVTQTPRYLIKTRGQQVTLSCSPISGHRSVSWYQQTPGQGLQFLFEYFSETQRNKGNFPGRFSGRQFSNSRSEMNVSTLELGDSALYLCASSLYVGSYEQYFGPGTRLTVT.

The V gene is TRBV7-9, the J gene TRBJ2-1; weak D call: TRBD2 (5 bases). Germline loops: CDR1 SEHNR, CDR2 FQNEAQ (reference sequence). CDR3 length equals 14 residues. V was trimmed by 3 bases and J by 2 bases, leaving 8 bases between them. Here the CDR3 reads CASSFGGPYNEQFF. The CDR3 region has the DNA TGTGCCAGCAGCTTCGGCGGGCCCTACAATGAGCAGTTCTTC.

The chain recombines TRBV11-2 with TRBJ2-7; D unresolved. V lost 1 base and J lost 6, with 10 bases in between. CDR1 and CDR2 from the germline V gene are SGHAT and FQNNGV. The CDR3 is 13 amino acids. The CDR3 protein is CASSLGLPAEQYF. CDR3 in DNA: TGTGCCAGCAGCTTAGGGTTACCCGCCGAGCAGTACTTC.

This clone was picked up one time. The chain uses TRBV6-6 and TRBJ2-7; D gene uncertain. Germline loops: CDR1 MNHNY, CDR2 SVGAGI (reference sequence). Trimming left V 4 bases short and J 7 bases short, with 8 bases between. The CDR3 spans 11 residues. CDR3 nucleotides: TGTGCCAGCAGTTTGTCGGCGGAGCAGTACTTC. As protein: CASSLSAEQYF.

The rearrangement uses TRBV5-6 and TRBJ1-1; 7 nucleotides agree with TRBD1. Germline CDR1 reads SGHDT; CDR2 reads YYEEEE. J lost 5 bases, V lost 2 bases, and 3 bases had no gene match. There are 13 residues in the CDR3. CDR3 DNA sequence: TGTGCCAGCAGCTTCGGGACAGCGACTGAAGCTTTCTTT. Translation gives CASSFGTATEAFF.

The genes are TRBV14 and TRBJ2-2; 11 bases fit TRBD2. This CDR3 region has 18 residues. V lost 0 bases and J lost 4; bases outside the gene matches: 7. Germline values: CDR1 SGHDN, CDR2 FVKESK. This CDR3 reads CASSQDLLAGVSTGELFF. CDR3 in DNA: TGTGCCAGCAGCCAAGATTTACTAGCGGGAGTGAGCACCGGGGAGCTGTTTTTT.

The chain is built from TRBV7-6 and TRBJ1-1; unclear D gene. Trimming pared 8 bases from V and 3 bases from J, leaving 16 bases between. Per germline, CDR1 SGHVS and CDR2 FNYEAQ. There are 14 residues in the CDR3. CDR3 in amino acids: CASGLLREDTEAFF. CDR3 DNA sequence: TGTGCCAGCGGGTTATTACGGGAGGACACTGAAGCTTTCTTT.

Only one count was recorded for this clone. The V call is TRBV6-8, the J call TRBJ2-1; 7 positions agree with TRBD2. CDR3 length equals 15 residues. V lost 5 bases and J lost 9; bases outside the gene matches: 13. Germline loops: CDR1 MNHGY, CDR2 SAAAGT. The CDR3 protein is CASSPPGAGSSEQFF. In nucleotides, the CDR3 is TGTGCCAGCAGTCCACCGGGAGCGGGATCCAGTGAGCAGTTCTTC.

J is TRBJ2-1 and V is TRBV30; D is unclear. Germline V gives CDR1 GTSNPN, CDR2 SVGIG (reference sequence). The CDR3 loop spans 13 amino acids. V shed 4 bases and J shed 6 bases, with 13 bases lying between them. The CDR3 loop reads CAWIDLKRNEQFF. The CDR3 nucleotides read TGTGCCTGGATTGACCTGAAACGCAATGAGCAGTTCTTC.

This rearrangement joins TRBV28 to TRBJ2-7; 8 positions match TRBD1. V shed 4 bases, J shed 7 bases, and the junction held 6 bases outside the gene matches. This CDR3 is built from 13 residues. Germline-derived CDR1 and CDR2 are MDHEN and SYDVKM. The chain's CDR3 is CASSYRGTGEQYF. Here the CDR3 DNA reads TGTGCCAGCAGTTACAGGGGGACGGGGGAGCAGTACTTC.

The CDR3 DNA reads as TGTGCCAGCAGTTCACTCGAGCAGTACTTC. Translated: CASSSLEQYF. The J gene is TRBJ2-7, the V gene TRBV27; the D is unclear. The V gene's germline CDR1 is MNHEY and CDR2 SMNVEV (reference sequence). V dropped 4 bases and J dropped 6 bases, with 4 bases sitting between them. The CDR3 contains 10 residues.

This chain connects TRBV5-3 to TRBJ2-7, with D tentatively TRBD2 (6 bases). TRBV5-3 is treated as an ORF (open reading frame) with a function not yet certain. V gave up 10 bases and J gave up 4 bases, with 21 bases separating them. The length of the CDR3 is 14 residues. CDR3 region: CALGWASSVYEQYF. In nucleotides, the CDR3 is TGTGCCCTCGGTTGGGCGTCTAGCGTGTACGAGCAGTACTTC.

The V gene is TRBV27, the J gene TRBJ2-1, with TRBD2 matching over 10 bases. This CDR3 has 14 residues. CDR1 is MNHEY, CDR2 SMNVEV, per germline (reference sequence). The V gene end was trimmed by 8 bases and the J gene end by 1 base; junction bases not matched to a gene: 2. The CDR3 bases are TGTGCCAGCTCGGGACTAGCGTCCTACAATGAGCAGTTCTTC. Its protein is CASSGLASYNEQFF.

The chain is built from TRBV10-3 and TRBJ2-7; the match to TRBD1 covers 7 bases. CDR1 is ENHRY, CDR2 SYGVKD, per germline. Trimming removed 5 bases from V and 0 bases from J; junction bases left unmatched: 7. This CDR3 comprises 15 residues. The CDR3 protein is CAISTGQPSSYEQYF. The CDR3 bases are TGTGCCATCAGTACGGGACAGCCAAGCTCCTACGAGCAGTACTTC.

The chain joins TRBV27 to TRBJ2-1; the match to TRBD2 covers 14 bases. Trimming removed 6 bases from V and 0 bases from J; junction bases left unmatched: 1. CDR3 length equals 16 residues. Germline assignment: CDR1 MNHEY and CDR2 SMNVEV (reference sequence). CDR3 sequence (DNA): TGTGCCAGCAGGGGGACTAGCGGGAGCTCCTACAATGAGCAGTTCTTC. It codes for CASRGTSGSSYNEQFF.

This clone was counted between two and nine times. This sequence joins TRBV7-8 and TRBJ2-1, with 10 nucleotides matching TRBD2. Germline CDR1 reads SGHVS; CDR2 reads FQNEAQ. J was trimmed by 6 bases and V by 2 bases; bases with no gene match: 4. The CDR3 extends over 15 amino acids. DNA for the CDR3: TGTGCCAGCAGCTTATTGAGCGGGAGGGCCAATGAGCAGTTCTTC. It codes for CASSLLSGRANEQFF.

The chain links TRBV25-1 to TRBJ1-1, with D unresolved. The germline gives CDR1 MGHDK, CDR2 SYGVNS. The length of the CDR3 is 14 residues. V was shortened by 4 bases and J by 8 bases, with 17 bases between the two germline ends. As DNA, the CDR3 is TGTGCCAGCAGTGTAGTAAGATTCAGCTTAGAAGCTTTCTTT. Amino acid sequence: CASSVVRFSLEAFF.

The rearrangement joins TRBV5-1 to TRBJ2-7, with 10 bases aligning to TRBD2. The germline CDR1 and CDR2 sequences are SGHRS and YFSETQ. V was pared by 2 bases and J by 0 bases, with 11 bases of the junction left unmatched. This CDR3 is 18 amino acids long. The DNA of the CDR3 is TGCGCCAGCAGCTTCTGGGGACTAGCGAGGAGGAGCTCCTACGAGCAGTACTTC. It yields the protein CASSFWGLARRSSYEQYF.

This chain links TRBV19 with TRBJ1-1; no reliable D call. The CDR3 consists of 13 residues. Trimming stripped 2 bases from V and 7 bases from J, with 11 bases between. CDR1 is LNHDA, CDR2 SQIVND, per germline (reference sequence). In nucleotides, the CDR3 is TGTGCCAGTAGTATATCAGGAGTCTATGAAGCTTTCTTT. Its protein product is CASSISGVYEAFF.